The 12 T cell receptor beta chains presented below share a single source sample, sequenced in a study of cytomegalovirus exposure and HLA in healthy donors. Use of 60 Vbeta and 13 Jbeta primers characterized the PCR. Method: immunoSEQ multiplex PCR; TCRdb's copy keeps in-frame clones and lacks some. The table has approximately 170,000 clones, roughly four fifths seen once. Sequenced material: PBMCs. The receptors come from a man between 50 and 59 years old in good health and CMV-seropositive.

This clone was observed a single time. The J gene is TRBJ2-5, the V gene TRBV6-5; 10 nucleotides line up with TRBD1. The end of the DNA is better explained by TRBJ2-7, so the J call may be wrong. There are 15 residues in the CDR3. CDR1 is MNHEY, CDR2 SVGAGI, per germline. CDR3 sequence reads: CASSYSGTGVYEQYF. CDR3 sequence (DNA): TGTGCCAGCAGTTACTCTGGGACAGGGGTCTACGAGCAGTACTTC.

The V gene is TRBV5-1, the J gene TRBJ2-1, with D possibly TRBD2 on 5 matching bases. The CDR3 extends over 14 amino acids. Germline loops: CDR1 SGHRS, CDR2 YFSETQ. V was cut by 4 bases and J by 5 bases, with 13 bases left in between. In DNA, the CDR3 is TGCGCCAGCAGCAACAACCGGGGAAACAATGAGCAGTTCTTC. Amino acids: CASSNNRGNNEQFF.

The chain recombines TRBV28 with TRBJ2-1; perhaps TRBD2 as D (6 bases). V was pared by 4 bases and J by 2 bases, with 15 bases between. The CDR3 covers 16 residues. Germline assignment: CDR1 MDHEN and CDR2 SYDVKM. The DNA of the CDR3 is TGTGCCAGCAGTTCCGTCACCGGACTAACCTACAATGAGCAGTTCTTC. This codes for CASSSVTGLTYNEQFF.

The rearrangement links TRBV5-1 to TRBJ2-1; 14 bases align to TRBD2. The junction had 3 bases not matched to a gene; V was cut back by 4 bases and J by 6 bases. Germline V gene lookup returns CDR1 SGHRS and CDR2 YFSETQ. The CDR3 is 15 residues long. The CDR3: CASSVTSGGANEQFF. In DNA, the CDR3 is TGCGCCAGCAGCGTGACTAGCGGGGGGGCCAATGAGCAGTTCTTC.

The rearrangement links TRBV27 to TRBJ2-1, with 10 bases identical to TRBD2. V lost 5 bases to trimming and J lost 13 bases; unmatched junction nucleotides: 8. Germline lookup yields CDR1 MNHEY and CDR2 SMNVEV (reference sequence). The CDR3 totals 13 residues. The CDR3 spells CASSLLAGRFQFF. CDR3 DNA sequence: TGTGCCAGCAGTCTACTAGCGGGAAGATTCCAGTTCTTC.

The V call is TRBV6-6, the J call TRBJ2-2, with 8 bases matching TRBD2. The CDR3 is 16 residues long. CDR1 and CDR2 from the germline V gene are MNHNY and SVGAGI (reference sequence). Germline trimming cut 7 bases from V and 2 bases from J; bases unmatched to any gene: 9. The CDR3 here is CASNSWTSRNTGELFF. CDR3 nucleotide sequence: TGTGCCAGCAATTCATGGACTAGCAGAAACACCGGGGAGCTGTTTTTT.

The table lists this clone with a few counts. The chain links TRBV28 to TRBJ2-2; possible D gene TRBD1, 6 bases. V lost 6 bases to trimming and J lost 6 bases, with 26 bases between them. CDR1 and CDR2 from the germline V gene are MDHEN and SYDVKM. The CDR3 spans 18 residues. Here the CDR3 reads CASSFTSLRQSGAGELFF. CDR3 DNA: TGTGCCAGCAGCTTCACGAGCCTCAGACAGTCAGGGGCCGGGGAGCTGTTTTTT.

The CDR3 DNA reads TGTGCCAGTAGTTTCCGACAGTCTGGTCAGCCCCAGCATTTT. It encodes CASSFRQSGQPQHF. The chain has TRBV19 and TRBJ1-5; D is possibly TRBD1 (5 bases). CDR1 is LNHDA and CDR2 is SQIVND in the germline V gene (reference sequence). The CDR3 is 14 residues long. Trimming cost V 5 bases and J 6 bases, with 14 bases left between them. The full variable domain, in which reference TRBV19 and TRBJ1-5 provide the parts outside the CDR3, is DGGITQSPKYLFRKEGQNVTLSCEQNLNHDAMYWYRQDPGQGLRLIYYSQIVNDFQKGDIAEGYSVSREKKESFPLTVTSAQKNPTAFYLCASSFRQSGQPQHFGDGTRLSIL.

This clone was picked up a small number of times. The chain uses TRBV10-2 and TRBJ2-7, with TRBD2 identical over 8 bases. Germline V CDR1 and CDR2: WSHSY, SAAADI. V shed 3 bases, J shed 2 bases, and the junction held 6 bases outside the gene matches. CDR3 length: 15 amino acids. The CDR3 bases are TGCGCCAGCAGTGAACGAACTAGCGGCCCCTACGAGCAGTACTTC. Translating gives CASSERTSGPYEQYF.

The V call is TRBV11-2, the J call TRBJ1-2; D not resolved. V was trimmed by 1 base and J by 7 bases, leaving 7 bases between them. The CDR3 has 12 amino acids. Germline lookup yields CDR1 SGHAT and CDR2 FQNNGV. The CDR3: CASSLAGGGYTF. The CDR3 nucleotides are TGTGCCAGCAGCTTAGCCGGAGGTGGCTACACCTTC.

This chain links TRBV5-1 with TRBJ1-2, with a tentative D call TRBD1 (6 bases). The CDR3 length is 14 residues. V was shortened by 1 base and J by 3 bases, with 10 bases between the two germline ends. Germline values: CDR1 SGHRS, CDR2 YFSETQ. The CDR3 reads CASSLTGSYYGYTF. Written as DNA, the CDR3 is TGCGCCAGCAGCTTGACAGGGTCGTACTATGGCTACACCTTC. The entire variable domain, with the rest obtained from reference TRBV5-1 and TRBJ1-2, is as follows: KAGVTQTPRYLIKTRGQQVTLSCSPISGHRSVSWYQQTPGQGLQFLFEYFSETQRNKGNFPGRFSGRQFSNSRSEMNVSTLELGDSALYLCASSLTGSYYGYTFGSGTRLTVV.

This chain links TRBV7-9 with TRBJ1-6; D not resolved. The CDR3 covers 14 residues. Germline V gene data show CDR1 as SEHNR and CDR2 as FQNEAQ (reference sequence). V dropped 1 base and J dropped 8 bases, with 9 bases sitting between them. CDR3 in amino acids: CASSLGVIDSPLHF. In DNA form, the CDR3 reads TGTGCCAGCAGCTTAGGAGTTATTGATTCACCCCTCCACTTT.